These T cell receptor beta chains were read from a single sample in a study of T cells in Graves' hyperthyroidism and ophthalmopathy. Each CDR3 protein is one row after TCRdb ran MiXCR on the multiplex PCR reads. The sample lists hundreds of thousands of distinct CDR3 sequences, about 16% occurring once. The sequenced sample consisted of blood. The receptors stem from a woman aged 25 to 39 with Graves' hyperthyroidism. Both conserved end residues are part of each CDR3. A D gene is named only where the DNA matches it firmly. Size is stated for part of the rows, as once, few or many counts, or as a class when the clone is expanded.

J: TRBJ1-1; D: .; V: TRBV19; size: .; DNA: TGTGCCAGTAGTATCCCCACTGAAGCTTTCTTT; CDR3: CASSIPTEAFF
J: TRBJ1-1; D: TRBD1; V: TRBV28; size: many; DNA: TGTGCCAACCTGACAGGGGTGAAAGTTGGAGACACTGAAGCTTTCTTT; CDR3: CANLTGVKVGDTEAFF
J: TRBJ2-1; D: TRBD2; V: TRBV9; size: .; DNA: TGTGCCAGCAGCGTAAGGGGGACTAGCAGCGATGAGCAGTTCTTC; CDR3: CASSVRGTSSDEQFF
J: TRBJ1-1; D: TRBD1; V: TRBV20-1; size: many; DNA: TGCAGTGCTAGAGGCCAAGGACAGGGGGCGAGAATAGCTTTCTTT; CDR3: CSARGQGQGARIAFF
J: TRBJ1-2; D: TRBD1; V: TRBV27; size: many; DNA: TGTGCCAGCAGTTCACCGGGACAGGGGGTGGCTGGGGGCTACACCTTC; CDR3: CASSSPGQGVAGGYTF
J: TRBJ2-1; D: TRBD2; V: TRBV19; size: few; DNA: TGTGCCAGTAGTCCCCGGACTAGCGGCATCCATGAGCAGTTCTTC; CDR3: CASSPRTSGIHEQFF
J: TRBJ1-1; D: TRBD1; V: TRBV9; size: few; DNA: TGTGCCAGCAGCGTAGGACAAGGGACAGGGGGCCCGGGCACTGAAGCTTTCTTT; CDR3: CASSVGQGTGGPGTEAFF
J: TRBJ2-3; D: TRBD2; V: TRBV6-5; size: few; DNA: TGTGCCAGCAGTTACTCGGGACTAGCGGCAGATACGCAGTATTTT; CDR3: CASSYSGLAADTQYF
J: TRBJ1-4; D: .; V: TRBV11-3; size: .; DNA: TGTGCCAGCAGCTTAACCTCCGGGAGAAAACTGTTTTTT; CDR3: CASSLTSGRKLFF
J: TRBJ2-2; D: TRBD2; V: TRBV11-2; size: many; DNA: TGTGCCAGCAGCTTAATAATCGGACTAGCTGCCGGGGAGCTGTTTTTT; CDR3: CASSLIIGLAAGELFF
J: TRBJ2-3; D: TRBD2; V: TRBV30; size: many; DNA: TGTGCCTGGAGTGGTACCGGGACTAGCGTCAGCACAGATACGCAGTATTTT; CDR3: CAWSGTGTSVSTDTQYF
J: TRBJ2-2; D: .; V: TRBV12-3/TRBV12-4; size: many; DNA: TGTGCCACGTCGGTCGCGCTCGGGGACACCGGGGAGCTGTTTTTT; CDR3: CATSVALGDTGELFF
J: TRBJ2-3; D: .; V: TRBV9; size: .; DNA: TGTGCCAGCAGCGTGGAGGATGTAAGCACAGATACGCAGTATTTT; CDR3: CASSVEDVSTDTQYF
J: TRBJ2-1; D: TRBD2; V: TRBV6-1; size: many; DNA: TGTGCCAGCAGTGAAGCCCCGCGGGAGTACAATGAGCAGTTCTTC; CDR3: CASSEAPREYNEQFF
J: TRBJ2-3; D: TRBD2; V: TRBV7-2; size: many; DNA: TGTGCCAGCAGCTCGAGACCCACTAGCGGGATACGATCAGATACGCAGTATTTT; CDR3: CASSSRPTSGIRSDTQYF
J: TRBJ1-4; D: .; V: TRBV5-1; size: few; DNA: TGCGCCAGCAGCAGACAGCGGAGGACTAATGAAAAACTGTTTTTT; CDR3: CASSRQRRTNEKLFF
J: TRBJ1-6; D: TRBD1; V: TRBV25-1; size: few; DNA: TGTGCCAGCACGGGGGACAGGGGCGTTAATTCACCCCTCCACTTT; CDR3: CASTGDRGVNSPLHF
J: TRBJ2-2; D: TRBD2; V: TRBV7-8; size: many; DNA: TGTGCCAGCAGCTTAGTCCGACTAGCGGGGAACACCGGGGAGCTGTTTTTT; CDR3: CASSLVRLAGNTGELFF
J: TRBJ2-7; D: .; V: TRBV9; size: .; DNA: TGTGCCAGCAGCGGAGGGGGAATTGGGTACGAGCAGTACTTC; CDR3: CASSGGGIGYEQYF
J: TRBJ2-1; D: TRBD1; V: TRBV6-1; size: .; DNA: TGTGCCAGCAGTCAGCCGGGACAGGATTACAATGAGCAGTTCTTC; CDR3: CASSQPGQDYNEQFF
J: TRBJ2-3; D: TRBD2; V: TRBV9; size: few; DNA: TGTGCCAGCAATCTAGCGGGAGTAGGCCCAGATACGCAGTATTTT; CDR3: CASNLAGVGPDTQYF
J: TRBJ2-5; D: .; V: TRBV5-1; size: .; DNA: TGCGCCAGCAGCTTGGAGTCAACGCGAGAGACCCAGTACTTC; CDR3: CASSLESTRETQYF
J: TRBJ1-2; D: TRBD1; V: TRBV12-3/TRBV12-4; size: .; DNA: TGTGCCAGCACCACCCCCGGACAGGGGAACTATGGCTACACCTTC; CDR3: CASTTPGQGNYGYTF
J: TRBJ2-7; D: TRBD2; V: TRBV5-5; size: many; DNA: TGTGCCAGCAGCTTGGGCCTAGCGGGAGCCACAACCCCCCACGAGCAGTACTTC; CDR3: CASSLGLAGATTPHEQYF
J: TRBJ2-1; D: TRBD2; V: TRBV6-2/TRBV6-3; size: many; DNA: TGTGCCAGCAGTTACCCTAGCGGGAGGGTAAGAGGGACCTACAATGAGCAGTTCTTC; CDR3: CASSYPSGRVRGTYNEQFF
J: TRBJ1-2; D: .; V: TRBV24-1; size: .; DNA: TGTGCCACCAGTGATTCAGGGTGGGGCGGAGAATTCTATGGCTACACCTTC; CDR3: CATSDSGWGGEFYGYTF
J: TRBJ2-2; D: TRBD1; V: TRBV9; size: .; DNA: TGTGCCAGCAGCACCCGGACAGGATCGAACACCGGGGAGCTGTTTTTT; CDR3: CASSTRTGSNTGELFF
J: TRBJ2-2; D: .; V: TRBV12-3/TRBV12-4; size: many; DNA: TGTGCCAGCAGTTACCGGGCCTTGAACACCGGGGAGCTGTTTTTT; CDR3: CASSYRALNTGELFF
J: TRBJ2-2; D: .; V: TRBV5-1; size: .; DNA: TGCGCCAGCAGTCCCGGCAGGGGACACACCGGGGAGCTGTTTTTT; CDR3: CASSPGRGHTGELFF
J: TRBJ2-7; D: TRBD1; V: TRBV20-1; size: many; DNA: TGCAGTGCTAGACGGGACAGGGCCGACGAGCAGTACTTC; CDR3: CSARRDRADEQYF
J: TRBJ1-2; D: TRBD1; V: TRBV24-1; size: few; DNA: TGTGCCACCAGTGATTCCAGGGGGCTAGGCTATGGCTACACCTTC; CDR3: CATSDSRGLGYGYTF
J: TRBJ2-7; D: TRBD1; V: TRBV20-1; size: many; DNA: TGCAGTGCCCCACGACAGGGAGCCTTCGAGCAGTACTTC; CDR3: CSAPRQGAFEQYF
J: TRBJ2-3; D: TRBD2; V: TRBV2; size: .; DNA: TGTGCCGGCCAGCGGGAGCTCGCAGATACGCAGTATTTT; CDR3: CAGQRELADTQYF
J: TRBJ1-2; D: .; V: TRBV24-1; size: many; DNA: TGTGCCACCCGCAGGCCGGGGGGCTACACCTTC; CDR3: CATRRPGGYTF
J: TRBJ2-7; D: TRBD2; V: TRBV20-1; size: many; DNA: TGCAGTGCATTGGACCCCGGGGGGGGATCCTACGAGCAGTACTTC; CDR3: CSALDPGGGSYEQYF
J: TRBJ2-1; D: .; V: TRBV7-3; size: many; DNA: TGTGCCAGCAGCTCCTCCCTCGGCAATGAGCAGTTCTTC; CDR3: CASSSSLGNEQFF
J: TRBJ2-2; D: .; V: TRBV20-1; size: .; DNA: TGCAGTGCTAGCGAGGGGGAAATCACCGGGGAGCTGTTTTTT; CDR3: CSASEGEITGELFF
J: TRBJ2-2; D: TRBD2; V: TRBV24-1; size: many; DNA: TGTGCCACCAGTGACCCACTATTCAGCGGGAGGGCCGGGGAGCTGTTTTTT; CDR3: CATSDPLFSGRAGELFF
J: TRBJ1-1; D: .; V: TRBV10-2; size: .; DNA: TGCGCCAGCAGTGAGCCGACGGGGTTTGGAAAAGCTTTCTTT; CDR3: CASSEPTGFGKAFF
J: TRBJ2-5; D: TRBD1; V: TRBV6-1; size: few; DNA: TGTGCCAGCAGTTCGATGGACAGGGCCCCTTTCGAAGAGACCCAGTACTTC; CDR3: CASSSMDRAPFEETQYF
J: TRBJ2-2; D: .; V: TRBV20-1; size: .; DNA: TGCAGTGCTGGGGGGGCAGGGGCCTCCCTCGGCGCCGGGGAGCTGTTTTTT; CDR3: CSAGGAGASLGAGELFF
J: TRBJ2-2; D: .; V: TRBV29-1; size: .; DNA: TGCAGCGTTGGCGAAACCGGGGAGCTGTTTTTT; CDR3: CSVGETGELFF
J: TRBJ2-7; D: .; V: TRBV7-2; size: .; DNA: TGTGCCAGCAGCCTTGGTTGGAGGGGATACAATGAGCAGTACTTC; CDR3: CASSLGWRGYNEQYF
J: TRBJ2-5; D: .; V: TRBV11-1; size: many; DNA: TGTGCCAGCAGTTACGGCGAGCCGGGACAATATCAAGAGACCCAGTACTTC; CDR3: CASSYGEPGQYQETQYF